The entry below gives a single T cell receptor (beta chain) sequence along with its context. The sample originates from a study of tumor and adjacent non-tumor tissue in lung cancer. Study at large: The cohort had roughly 11 adenocarcinoma, a couple of squamous cell and 1 small cell patients. Patients were aged roughly 31 to 76, about ten men and about five women, stage I to III.

A modified ARM-PCR protocol with three rounds of nested PCR amplified TCRbeta. MiXCR, applied by TCRdb to the multiplex PCR reads, yields one record per CDR3 protein. The sample has some 100,000 distinct CDR3 sequences, 65% seen once. RNA was extracted from bulk tissue without any cell sorting. More than 3 cm separated this lung sample from the edge of the tumor. Germline lookup yields CDR1 KGHDR and CDR2 SFDVKD. J was trimmed by 5 bases and V by 8 bases; bases with no gene match: 8. The CDR3 consists of 13 residues. The rearrangement uses TRBV24-1 and TRBJ2-7; 7 bases map to TRBD2. Sequenced material: distant non-tumor lung tissue. The clonotype originates from a man younger than 45 with non-small cell lung cancer. The CDR3 spells CATTLTGGDEQYF. The CDR3 DNA sequence: TGTGCCACCACACTAACGGGAGGCGACGAGCAGTACTTC.